This record concerns one T cell receptor beta chain sequence. Antigen: not known. This sample was included in a study of blood T cells in healthy people across ages. Germline V gene lookup returns CDR1 MDHEN and CDR2 SYDVKM. V dropped 5 bases and J dropped 6 bases, with 9 bases sitting between them. The CDR3 has 12 residues. Notes on the study in general: When set beside aged donors, long-lived donors presented more naive CD4+ cells and higher diversity.

Isolated PBMCs totaled at least 7 million in each sample. Then a second PCR, running about 7 to 11 cycles, was carried out with a sample-barcoded 5' primer and a J-beta primer mix. MiXCR, run by TCRdb on the 5' RACE reads, gives a single entry per CDR3 protein. The profile shows around 990,000 distinct CDR3 sequences, under 40% of them singletons. The V gene is TRBV28, the J gene TRBJ2-3; no firm D call. The source material was blood. This clonotype was obtained from a man aged 18 to 30 in good health. The CDR3 here is CASSPTWDTQYF. The CDR3 coding sequence is TGTGCCAGCAGTCCTACGTGGGATACGCAGTATTTT. The full variable domain, with the rest looked up from reference TRBV28 and TRBJ2-3, is DVKVTQSSRYLVKRTGEKVFLECVQDMDHENMFWYRQDPGLGLRLIYFSYDVKMKEKGDIPEGYSVSREKKERFSLILESASTNQTSMYLCASSPTWDTQYFGPGTRLTVL.